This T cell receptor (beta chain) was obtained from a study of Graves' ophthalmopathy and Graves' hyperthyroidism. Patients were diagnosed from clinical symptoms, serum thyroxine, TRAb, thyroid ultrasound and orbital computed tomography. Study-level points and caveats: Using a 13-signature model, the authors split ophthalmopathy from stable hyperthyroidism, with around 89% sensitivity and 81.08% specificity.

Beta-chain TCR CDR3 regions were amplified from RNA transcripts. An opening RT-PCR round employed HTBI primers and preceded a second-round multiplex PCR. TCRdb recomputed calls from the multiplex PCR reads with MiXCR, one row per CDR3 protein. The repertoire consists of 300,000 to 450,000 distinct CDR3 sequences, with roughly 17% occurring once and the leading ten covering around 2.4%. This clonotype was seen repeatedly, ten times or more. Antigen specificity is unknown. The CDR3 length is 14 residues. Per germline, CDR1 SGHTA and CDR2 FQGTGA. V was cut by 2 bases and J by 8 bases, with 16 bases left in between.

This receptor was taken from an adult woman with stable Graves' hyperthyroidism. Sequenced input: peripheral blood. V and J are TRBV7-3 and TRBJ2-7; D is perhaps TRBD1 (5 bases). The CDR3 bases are TGTGCCAGCAGCTTACGACGTCCCCCGGACAAGCAGTACTTC. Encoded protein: CASSLRRPPDKQYF. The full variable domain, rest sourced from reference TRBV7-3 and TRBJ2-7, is GAGVSQTPSNKVTEKGKYVELRCDPISGHTALYWYRQSLGQGPEFLIYFQGTGAADDSGLPNDRFFAVRPEGSVSTLKIQRTERGDSAVYLCASSLRRPPDKQYFGPGTRLTVT.